This T cell receptor beta chain emerged from a study of T cells in localized non-small cell lung cancer. Using immunoSEQ multiplex PCR, the repertoire was profiled, and TCRdb retains in-frame clones only, with some absent. The sample lists approximately 70,000 clones; approximately 87% were seen once. Whole-study results and caveats: Uninvolved adjacent lung, not tumor, had the highest T cell clonality.

A remark on this clone: The antigen is undetermined.

This sequence was found in a male donor older than 55 with stage III squamous cell lung carcinoma. The source material was peripheral blood, sampled before any cancer treatment.

The chain's CDR3 is CASSRRQRVYSPLHF. CDR3 DNA sequence: TGTGCCAGCAGCCGTCGGCAACGAGTCTATTCACCCCTCCACTTT. J is TRBJ1-6 and V is TRBV11-1; the D is unclear. Germline CDR1 SGHAT, CDR2 FQDESV (reference sequence). The V gene lost 5 bases and the J gene lost 8 bases, with 16 bases spanning the gap. This CDR3 contains 15 residues.